A single sample is the source of the 24 T cell receptor beta chains below, sequenced in a study of shared clonotypes between healthy human individuals. Produced via immunoSEQ multiplex PCR; TCRdb's table is partial and in-frame only. Seen here are approximately 740,000 clones, over 65% observed once, and the top ten hold approximately 1.7%. Specimen: memory CD4+ T cells sorted from blood. Subset indicated: CD45RA-negative fraction. The source of these receptors is a woman aged 25 to 39 in good health.

In its sample, this clone was seen a few times. The genes are TRBV5-1 and TRBJ1-4; D is uncertain. The CDR3 is made up of 14 amino acids. The germline CDR1 and CDR2 sequences are SGHRS and YFSETQ. Trimming left V 4 bases short and J 4 bases short, with 11 bases between. The DNA of the CDR3 is TGCGCCAGCAGCACCGGGCGCTTTAATGAAAAACTGTTTTTT. This sequence encodes CASSTGRFNEKLFF.

The rearrangement joins TRBV11-2 to TRBJ2-5; 13 bases map to TRBD2. The CDR3 contains 16 residues. Germline loops: CDR1 SGHAT, CDR2 FQNNGV. V lost 5 bases to trimming and J lost 3 bases; unmatched junction nucleotides: 6. The CDR3: CASSLGLAGAEETQYF. CDR3 in DNA: TGTGCCAGCAGCCTAGGACTAGCGGGAGCCGAAGAGACCCAGTACTTC.

The gene calls are TRBV6-5 and TRBJ2-7; D might be TRBD1 or TRBD2, each matching 6 bases. CDR1 and CDR2 (germline): MNHEY, SVGAGI. Trimming took off 6 bases at V and 2 bases at J, with 17 bases between the two ends. CDR3 length: 15 amino acids. The CDR3 loop is CASRTLWGATYEQYF. The CDR3 coding sequence is TGTGCCAGCAGGACCCTTTGGGGGGCCACCTACGAGCAGTACTTC.

This chain links TRBV7-2 with TRBJ2-7, with D possibly being TRBD1 (5 bases). The germline V and J ends were trimmed by 0 bases and 3 bases, with 6 bases remaining between them. The CDR3 is 13 amino acids. Germline CDR1 reads SGHTA; CDR2 reads FQGNSA. CDR3 amino acids: CASSLAGHYEQYF. For the CDR3, the DNA is TGTGCCAGCAGCTTAGCGGGGCACTACGAGCAGTACTTC.

The chain has TRBV7-2 and TRBJ2-3, with 10 bases aligning to TRBD2. In germline, CDR1 is SGHTA, CDR2 FQGNSA. Germline trimming cut 5 bases from V and 3 bases from J; bases unmatched to any gene: 8. There are 16 residues in the CDR3. Here the CDR3 DNA reads TGTGCCAGCAGCCCAGGACTAGCGGAGAATACAGATACGCAGTATTTT. Translation gives CASSPGLAENTDTQYF.

This clone was seen more than once but under ten times. The chain employs TRBV5-1 and TRBJ2-5; D call uncertain. Germline loops: CDR1 SGHRS, CDR2 YFSETQ. The V gene lost 1 base and the J gene lost 0 bases, with 19 bases spanning the gap. This CDR3 contains 18 residues. The CDR3 region has the DNA TGCGCCAGCAGCTTGTATGGGCTGGCTGAGTTGTACCAAGAGACCCAGTACTTC. It is translated as CASSLYGLAELYQETQYF.

The V call is TRBV10-3, the J call TRBJ1-1, with D hard to call. Germline V gene sequence: CDR1 ENHRY, CDR2 SYGVKD. Trimming cost V 2 bases and J 0 bases, with 7 bases left between them. This CDR3 region has 14 residues. CDR3 DNA sequence: TGTGCCATCAGTGAGGGCAACCTGAACACTGAAGCTTTCTTT. Protein: CAISEGNLNTEAFF.

The chain couples TRBV21-1 to TRBJ1-4. TRBV21-1 is a pseudogene segment. CDR3 length: 15 residues. CDR3 coding DNA: TGTGCCAGCAGCTCGGCGGGGCCCGTCTGGGAAAAACTGTTTTTT. It specifies CASSSAGPVWEKLFF.

This clone was detected once. V usage is TRBV5-5 and J usage is TRBJ2-7; the D gene is possibly TRBD1 (6 bases). With 4 bases removed from V and 3 bases from J, the gap between germline ends came to 14 bases. This CDR3 contains 14 residues. Germline V gene sequence: CDR1 SGHKS, CDR2 YYEKEE (reference sequence). The CDR3 protein is CASSQPGHIYEQYF. CDR3 sequence (DNA): TGTGCCAGCAGCCAACCGGGACACATCTACGAGCAGTACTTC.

J is TRBJ2-1 and V is TRBV30; 8 nucleotides line up with TRBD2. Germline V gives CDR1 GTSNPN, CDR2 SVGIG (reference sequence). J gave up 8 bases and V 5 bases, and 8 bases lay outside the gene matches. The CDR3 spans 13 residues. CDR3 sequence (DNA): TGTGCCTGGCGCAGCGGGAGAGTCCATGAGCAGTTCTTC. Translating gives CAWRSGRVHEQFF.

The chain employs TRBV7-9 and TRBJ2-6; 8 bases fit TRBD2. Germline V lookup: CDR1 SEHNR, CDR2 FQNEAQ (reference sequence). V gave up 5 bases and J gave up 0 bases; unmatched junction bases: 9. The CDR3 loop spans 18 amino acids. This CDR3 is CASSARPGGASGANVLTF. CDR3 nucleotides: TGTGCCAGCAGCGCCCGTCCGGGAGGGGCCTCTGGGGCCAACGTCCTGACTTTC.

The J gene is TRBJ2-1, the V gene TRBV6-1; 15 positions match TRBD2. Germline V CDR1 and CDR2: MNHNS, SASEGT. V was clipped by 2 bases and J by 3 bases; unmatched bases: 14. The CDR3 is 21 amino acids. The CDR3 DNA sequence: TGTGCCAGCAGTGAAAATGCAGGACTAGCGGGAGGGTATAGTATCTACAATGAGCAGTTCTTC. It is translated as CASSENAGLAGGYSIYNEQFF.

The CDR3 reads CASSISTGTGGYNEQFF. For the CDR3, the DNA is TGTGCCAGTAGTATATCCACCGGGACAGGGGGCTACAATGAGCAGTTCTTC. J is TRBJ2-1 and V is TRBV19; 11 bases fit TRBD1. Germline V gene data show CDR1 as LNHDA and CDR2 as SQIVND (reference sequence). This CDR3 comprises 17 residues. V shed 2 bases, J shed 3 bases, and the junction held 6 bases outside the gene matches.

The V and J genes are TRBV28 and TRBJ1-4, with a tentative D call TRBD1 (5 bases). The germline CDR1 and CDR2 sequences are MDHEN and SYDVKM. V lost 4 bases, J lost 8 bases, and 26 bases lay in between. The length of the CDR3 is 18 residues. DNA for the CDR3: TGTGCCAGCAGTTGGTTGGGGGTCGGGGGATTGCTCCACGAAAAACTGTTTTTT. It yields the protein CASSWLGVGGLLHEKLFF.

The rearrangement links TRBV6-6 to TRBJ2-7, with D unclear. Trimming took 5 bases from V and 5 from J, leaving 10 bases between them. The V gene's germline CDR1 is MNHNY and CDR2 SVGAGI (reference sequence). The CDR3 covers 12 residues. CDR3 nucleotides: TGTGCCAGCAGTCAACGACCGAACGAGCAGTACTTC. Translated: CASSQRPNEQYF.

In regard to this clone: Other DNA sequences from this sample encode an identical CDR3 as well. The chain employs TRBV2 and TRBJ2-5; no clear D. Trimming left V 4 bases short and J 0 bases short, with 9 bases between. CDR3 size: 14 residues. Per the germline V gene, CDR1 is SNHLY and CDR2 is FYNNEI. This CDR3 is CASSGQTYQETQYF. For the CDR3, the DNA is TGTGCCAGCAGTGGGCAGACATACCAAGAGACCCAGTACTTC.

This clone turned up a few times. The gene calls are TRBV19 and TRBJ2-2; D is unclear. The V end lost 3 bases, the J end lost 2 bases, and 7 bases lay between the germline ends. In germline, CDR1 is LNHDA, CDR2 SQIVND (reference sequence). CDR3 length equals 14 residues. CDR3 in DNA: TGTGCCAGTAGTATTTGGGGAAACACCGGGGAGCTGTTTTTT. Translating it yields CASSIWGNTGELFF.

This clone was counted once. This chain connects TRBV27 to TRBJ2-7; perhaps TRBD1 as D (5 bases). Germline CDR1 reads MNHEY; CDR2 reads SMNVEV (reference sequence). Trimming removed 7 bases at V and 2 bases at J, with 18 bases between. The CDR3 loop spans 15 amino acids. DNA of the CDR3: TGTGCCAGCAAGGAGACAGACCCAGGACCCTACGAGCAGTACTTC. Residues: CASKETDPGPYEQYF.

The gene calls are TRBV5-3 and TRBJ1-2, with D uncertain. TRBV5-3 is identified as an open reading frame with a role that is uncertain. Trimming pared 2 bases from V and 4 bases from J, leaving 15 bases between. CDR3 size: 15 residues. Here the CDR3 reads CARSLVTPGSYGYTF. In DNA form, the CDR3 reads TGTGCCAGAAGCTTAGTAACCCCGGGCTCCTATGGCTACACCTTC.

The table lists this clone with a count of one. Other nucleotide sequences from this sample produce the same CDR3. This chain uses TRBV6-6 with TRBJ2-3; 9 positions match TRBD1. The CDR3 has 15 residues. Trimming at V came to 0 bases and at J to 4 bases, leaving 2 bases not matched to a gene. From germline, CDR1 is MNHNY and CDR2 SVGAGI (reference sequence). Here the CDR3 DNA reads TGTGCCAGCAGTTACTCGACAGGGGGGGCAGATACGCAGTATTTT. It is translated as CASSYSTGGADTQYF.

This chain links TRBV4-2 with TRBJ2-1, with TRBD2 matching 9 bases. The CDR3 covers 17 residues. V lost 3 bases, J lost 4 bases, and 10 bases stayed unmatched. The germline gives CDR1 LGHNA, CDR2 YNFKEQ. The CDR3 region has the DNA TGTGCCAGCAGCCAGAGGTCTAGCGGGACTAGTTACAATGAGCAGTTCTTC. Its translation is CASSQRSSGTSYNEQFF.

The chain uses TRBV25-1 and TRBJ2-1; D not certain. The CDR3 sequence is 13 residues long. The germline V gene encodes CDR1 MGHDK and CDR2 SYGVNS. The V end lost 4 bases, the J end lost 0 bases, and 4 bases lay between the germline ends. The CDR3 region is CASSGSSYNEQFF. The DNA for the CDR3 is TGTGCCAGCAGTGGTAGCTCCTACAATGAGCAGTTCTTC.

The chain employs TRBV28 and TRBJ1-5, with TRBD1 identical over 9 bases. The J segment lost 5 bases and the V segment lost 6 bases, leaving 8 bases of the junction unmatched. The germline V gene has CDR1 MDHEN and CDR2 SYDVKM. CDR3 length: 15 residues. CDR3 residues: CASSYTGTGYQPQHF. CDR3 sequence (DNA): TGTGCCAGCAGCTACACCGGGACAGGGTATCAGCCCCAGCATTTT.

This chain connects TRBV7-2 to TRBJ1-3, with 8 bases that match TRBD1. V lost 2 bases to trimming and J lost 1 base; unmatched junction nucleotides: 1. The CDR3 is made up of 15 amino acids. The germline V gene has CDR1 SGHTA and CDR2 FQGNSA. The DNA for the CDR3 is TGTGCCAGCAGCTTAAGGACAGGGTCTGGAAACACCATATATTTT. The encoded protein is CASSLRTGSGNTIYF.